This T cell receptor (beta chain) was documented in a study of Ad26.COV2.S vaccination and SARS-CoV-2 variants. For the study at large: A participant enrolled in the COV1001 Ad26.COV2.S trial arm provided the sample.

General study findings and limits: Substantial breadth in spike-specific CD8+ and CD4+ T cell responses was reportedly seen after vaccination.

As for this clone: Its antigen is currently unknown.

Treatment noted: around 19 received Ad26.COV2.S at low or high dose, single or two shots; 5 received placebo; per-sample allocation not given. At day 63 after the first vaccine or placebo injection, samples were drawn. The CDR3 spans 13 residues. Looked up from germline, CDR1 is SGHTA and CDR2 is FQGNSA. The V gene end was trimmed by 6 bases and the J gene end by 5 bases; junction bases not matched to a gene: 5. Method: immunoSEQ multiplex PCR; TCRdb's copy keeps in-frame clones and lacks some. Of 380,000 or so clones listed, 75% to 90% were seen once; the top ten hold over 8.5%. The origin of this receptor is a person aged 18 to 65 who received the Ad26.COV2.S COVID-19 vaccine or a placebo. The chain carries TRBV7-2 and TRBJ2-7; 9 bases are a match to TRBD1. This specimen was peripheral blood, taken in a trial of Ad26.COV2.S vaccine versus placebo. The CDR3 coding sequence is TGTGCCAGCAGGCCCGGACAGGGGAACGAGCAGTACTTC. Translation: CASRPGQGNEQYF.